This TCR beta chain is from a study of memory CD4+ T cells and cytomegalovirus serostatus. About this clone: As yet, its antigen is unknown.

This CDR3 comprises 14 residues. The trim removed 4 bases at V and 8 bases at J, leaving 5 bases unmatched. The germline V gene has CDR1 SGHRS and CDR2 YFSETQ. The method was immunoSEQ multiplex PCR; TCRdb's version includes in-frame clones alone and lacks a portion of them. The sample includes about 44,000 clones, 76% of them seen just once. Overall study findings and caveats: CD4+ memory repertoires contained about two fifths of the 164 reported CMV TCRbeta sequences.

Single viable CD3+CD4+CD8-CD45RO+ cells were sorted as the memory CD4+ T cells. CD4+ T cells were isolated by positive magnetic selection. J is TRBJ1-6 and V is TRBV5-1, with 8 bases lining up with TRBD1. The sequenced sample was memory CD4+ T cells from blood. The TCR was taken from an adult in good health and CMV-seronegative. CDR3 sequence: CASSADRADSPLHF. As DNA, the CDR3 is TGCGCCAGCAGCGCGGACAGGGCGGATTCACCCCTCCACTTT.